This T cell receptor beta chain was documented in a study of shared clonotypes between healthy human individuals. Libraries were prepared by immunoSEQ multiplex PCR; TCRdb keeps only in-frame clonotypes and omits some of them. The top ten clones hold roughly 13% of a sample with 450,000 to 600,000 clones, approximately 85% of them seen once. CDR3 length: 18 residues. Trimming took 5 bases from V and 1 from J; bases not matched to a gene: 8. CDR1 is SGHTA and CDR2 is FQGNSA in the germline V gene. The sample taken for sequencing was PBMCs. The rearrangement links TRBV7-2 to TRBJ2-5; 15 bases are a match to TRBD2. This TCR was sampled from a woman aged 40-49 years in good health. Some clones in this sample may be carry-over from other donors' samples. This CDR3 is CASSKGLAGGPLQETQYF. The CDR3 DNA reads TGTGCCAGCAGCAAGGGACTAGCGGGAGGTCCTCTCCAAGAGACCCAGTACTTC.